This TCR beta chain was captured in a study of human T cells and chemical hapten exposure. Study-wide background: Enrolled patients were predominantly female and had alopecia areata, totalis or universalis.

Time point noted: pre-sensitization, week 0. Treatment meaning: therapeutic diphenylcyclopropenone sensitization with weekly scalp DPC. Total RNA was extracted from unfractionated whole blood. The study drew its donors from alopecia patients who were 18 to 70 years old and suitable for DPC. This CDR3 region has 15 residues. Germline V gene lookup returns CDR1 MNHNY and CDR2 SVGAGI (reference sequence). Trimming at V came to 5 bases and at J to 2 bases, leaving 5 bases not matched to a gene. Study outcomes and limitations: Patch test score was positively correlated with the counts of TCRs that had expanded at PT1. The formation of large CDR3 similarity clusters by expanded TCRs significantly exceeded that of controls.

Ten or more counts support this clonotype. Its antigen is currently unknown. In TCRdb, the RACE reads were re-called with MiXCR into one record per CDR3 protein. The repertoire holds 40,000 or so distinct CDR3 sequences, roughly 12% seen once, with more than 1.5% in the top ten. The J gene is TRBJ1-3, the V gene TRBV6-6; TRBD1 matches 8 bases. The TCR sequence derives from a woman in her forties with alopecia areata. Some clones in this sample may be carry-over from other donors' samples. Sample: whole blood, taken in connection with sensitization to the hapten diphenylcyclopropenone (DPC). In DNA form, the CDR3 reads TGTGCCAGCAGTCTCGAACAGGGGGCTGGAAACACCATATATTTT. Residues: CASSLEQGAGNTIYF.